Included here is one T cell receptor (beta chain) sequence, with context. Its matching antigen is unknown. Separate from the roughly 700-subject first cohort, the approximately 120-subject validation cohort was the one that the donors belonged to. The source of the sample is a study of cytomegalovirus exposure and HLA in healthy donors. Repertoires were generated with immunoSEQ multiplex PCR, while TCRdb's copy carries only in-frame clones and drops some. This table holds just over 80,000 clones, approximately 96% found once. CDR1 is SEHNR and CDR2 is FQNEAQ in the germline V gene (reference sequence). The CDR3 is 13 residues long. Deletions cut 11 bases from V and 7 bases from J, with 20 bases between. The study, taken as a whole, reports: Reports credit the classifier with highly specific, highly sensitive diagnosis of cytomegalovirus status.

The sequence came from a young woman in good health and CMV-seronegative. The rearrangement uses TRBV7-9 and TRBJ2-5; perhaps TRBD2 as D (6 bases). Sequenced: PBMCs. In DNA, the CDR3 is TGTGCCTGCCGTCGCGGGGTCTCTTGGACCCAGTACTTC. Residues: CACRRGVSWTQYF.